Each of the 18 T cell receptor beta chains below was sequenced from the same sample in a study of CD8 T cells in Susac syndrome. The RNA input was about 0.5 to 1 ug, and it was reverse transcribed with random hexamers. TCRdb ran MiXCR on the immunoSEQ multiplex PCR reads and lists one entry per CDR3 protein. The sample gives about 94,000 distinct CDR3 sequences, just under 95% of which show up once; about 0.3% is in the top ten. Sequencing input: CD4+ T cells from PBMCs. These receptors all stem from a human donor with Susac syndrome.

The chain employs TRBV30 and TRBJ1-2, with D possibly TRBD1 on 5 matching bases. The V and J ends lost 2 bases and 4 bases respectively, with 8 bases between them. Germline V lookup: CDR1 GTSNPN, CDR2 SVGIG (reference sequence). The CDR3 is 12 residues long. DNA for the CDR3: TGTGCCTGGAGTATCGGGACCTATGGCTACACCTTC. Translation gives CAWSIGTYGYTF.

This rearrangement joins TRBV15 to TRBJ1-3, with 7 bases fitting TRBD1. The CDR3 sequence is 15 residues long. With 3 bases clipped from V and 0 bases from J, the junction kept 2 bases outside the gene matches. Germline values: CDR1 LNHNV, CDR2 YYDKDF (reference sequence). The CDR3 region is CATSRGQNSGNTIYF. For the CDR3, the DNA is TGTGCCACCAGCAGGGGACAGAACTCTGGAAACACCATATATTTT. The full variable domain, in which reference TRBV15 and TRBJ1-3 provide the parts outside the CDR3, is DAMVIQNPRYQVTQFGKPVTLSCSQTLNHNVMYWYQQKSSQAPKLLFHYYDKDFNNEADTPDNFQSRRPNTSFCFLDIRSPGLGDTAMYLCATSRGQNSGNTIYFGEGSWLTVV.

The chain joins TRBV28 to TRBJ2-5; 8 bases map to TRBD2. The CDR3 extends over 15 amino acids. V lost 7 bases to trimming and J lost 5 bases; unmatched junction nucleotides: 12. Germline CDR1 and CDR2: MDHEN and SYDVKM. CDR3 amino acids: CASIAGTRILETQYF. The CDR3 DNA reads as TGTGCCAGCATCGCCGGGACTAGAATCCTTGAGACCCAGTACTTC.

This sequence joins TRBV20-1 and TRBJ2-2; 10 positions match TRBD2. The V gene's germline CDR1 is DFQATT and CDR2 SNEGSKA (reference sequence). This CDR3 spans 15 amino acids. V was clipped by 2 bases and J by 3 bases; unmatched bases: 3. The CDR3, as DNA: TGCAGTGCTAGAAGCGGGGGGGCCGACACCGGGGAGCTGTTTTTT. Its protein is CSARSGGADTGELFF.

V and J are TRBV15 and TRBJ1-1; D ambiguous. Looked up from germline, CDR1 is LNHNV and CDR2 is YYDKDF (reference sequence). V lost 0 bases to trimming and J lost 2 bases, with 7 bases between them. The length of the CDR3 is 14 residues. CDR3 coding DNA: TGTGCCACCAGCAGAGACGGGATCAACACTGAAGCTTTCTTT. Protein: CATSRDGINTEAFF. The complete variable domain, with remaining parts taken from reference TRBV15 and TRBJ1-1, reads DAMVIQNPRYQVTQFGKPVTLSCSQTLNHNVMYWYQQKSSQAPKLLFHYYDKDFNNEADTPDNFQSRRPNTSFCFLDIRSPGLGDTAMYLCATSRDGINTEAFFGQGTRLTVV.

The chain is built from TRBV30 and TRBJ2-7, with 8 nucleotides matching TRBD1. Germline assignment: CDR1 GTSNPN and CDR2 SVGIG (reference sequence). This CDR3 region has 15 residues. The J segment lost 12 bases and the V segment lost 1 base, leaving 17 bases of the junction unmatched. The CDR3 nucleotides are TGTGCCTGGAGTGCCCCAGTAGACAGGGGTCGATGGTCGTACTTC. Protein sequence: CAWSAPVDRGRWSYF.

Here the CDR3 reads CASGPPGGYGYTF. In DNA, the CDR3 is TGCGCCAGCGGACCGCCCGGGGGATATGGCTACACCTTC. The chain combines TRBV5-1 with TRBJ1-2; D is possibly TRBD1 (5 bases). Germline CDR1 reads SGHRS; CDR2 reads YFSETQ. This CDR3 has 13 residues. V was shortened by 7 bases and J by 5 bases, with 15 bases between the two germline ends.

The CDR3 spells CASSLVGGRYNSPLHF. The CDR3 nucleotides are TGCGCCAGCAGCTTGGTTGGGGGACGCTATAATTCACCCCTCCACTTT. The V call is TRBV5-1, the J call TRBJ1-6; maybe TRBD1 (5 bases). The CDR3 length is 16 residues. Germline CDR1 reads SGHRS; CDR2 reads YFSETQ. Trimming took off 0 bases at V and 3 bases at J, with 10 bases between the two ends.

This clonotype was observed once. This chain uses TRBV18 with TRBJ1-3; 7 positions match TRBD1. CDR3 size: 18 residues. Trimming took 0 bases from V and 0 from J; bases not matched to a gene: 8. Germline lookup yields CDR1 KGHSH and CDR2 LQKENI. The CDR3 reads CASSPPDRAGRSGNTIYF. The CDR3 nucleotides read TGTGCCAGCTCACCACCAGACAGGGCCGGCCGCTCTGGAAACACCATATATTTT.

V is TRBV12-3 or TRBV12-4 and J is TRBJ1-5; no definite D call. V was shortened by 2 bases and J by 2 bases, with 4 bases between the two germline ends. The CDR3 consists of 13 residues. DNA of the CDR3: TGTGCCAGCAGTTTAAGGCGCAATCAGCCCCAGCATTTT. This encodes CASSLRRNQPQHF.

The chain couples TRBV20-1 to TRBJ1-2; the match to TRBD1 covers 7 bases. This CDR3 comprises 16 residues. Looked up from germline, CDR1 is DFQATT and CDR2 is SNEGSKA (reference sequence). The J segment lost 5 bases and the V segment lost 0 bases, leaving 12 bases of the junction unmatched. CDR3 sequence (DNA): TGCAGTGCTAGAGATCTAGGGAAGGGGGCTGGGTATGGCTACACCTTC. Amino acid sequence: CSARDLGKGAGYGYTF.

In this sample, this clonotype turned up once. The chain combines TRBV30 with TRBJ1-3; D possibly corresponds to TRBD1 (6 bases). The CDR3 sequence is 15 residues long. CDR1 and CDR2 (germline): GTSNPN, SVGIG (reference sequence). The V end was cut by 0 bases, the J end by 9 bases, with 18 bases between. The CDR3 sequence is CAWSVRGPRGSTIYF. The CDR3 DNA reads TGTGCCTGGAGTGTACGGGGGCCCCGCGGATCCACCATATATTTT.

This sequence joins TRBV7-9 and TRBJ1-4; 7 nucleotides align to TRBD1. CDR1 is SEHNR and CDR2 is FQNEAQ in the germline V gene (reference sequence). The CDR3 is made up of 14 amino acids. Trimming at V came to 4 bases and at J to 8 bases, leaving 7 bases not matched to a gene. The CDR3 here is CASSSRQGYEKLFF. The DNA of the CDR3 is TGTGCCAGCAGCTCTCGACAGGGCTACGAAAAACTGTTTTTT.

V usage is TRBV28 and J usage is TRBJ1-1; D remains ambiguous. Trimming left V 3 bases short and J 8 bases short, with 10 bases between. The CDR3 loop spans 12 amino acids. Germline CDR1 reads MDHEN; CDR2 reads SYDVKM. The DNA of the CDR3 is TGTGCCAGCAGTTTCAGCCGCGGCGAAGCTTTCTTT. It specifies CASSFSRGEAFF.

This chain links TRBV20-1 with TRBJ1-2, with 10 bases aligning to TRBD1. V was clipped by 1 base and J by 4 bases; unmatched bases: 3. The CDR3 is made up of 14 amino acids. The germline V gene encodes CDR1 DFQATT and CDR2 SNEGSKA (reference sequence). The chain's CDR3 is CSARGQGAGYGYTF. In nucleotides, the CDR3 is TGCAGTGCTAGAGGACAGGGGGCGGGCTATGGCTACACCTTC.

The chain employs TRBV20-1 and TRBJ2-2; D may be TRBD2 (7 bases). V was trimmed by 0 bases and J by 7 bases, leaving 12 bases between them. Per the germline V gene, CDR1 is DFQATT and CDR2 is SNEGSKA (reference sequence). This CDR3 is 14 amino acids long. The CDR3: CSARDRGANGELFF. CDR3 DNA: TGCAGTGCTAGAGACCGGGGGGCGAACGGGGAGCTGTTTTTT.

The V call is TRBV6-6, the J call TRBJ2-2; D not resolved. The V gene's germline CDR1 is MNHNY and CDR2 SVGAGI (reference sequence). The CDR3 contains 13 residues. The V and J ends lost 0 bases and 6 bases respectively, with 5 bases between them. DNA for the CDR3: TGTGCCAGCAGTTACTCGAGAGCCGGGGAGCTGTTTTTT. Its translation is CASSYSRAGELFF.

V and J are TRBV20-1 and TRBJ2-7, with unresolved D. The V end was cut by 4 bases, the J end by 2 bases, with 12 bases between. The germline gives CDR1 DFQATT, CDR2 SNEGSKA (reference sequence). The CDR3 is made up of 13 amino acids. The CDR3 coding sequence is TGCAGTGCTACACCAGACGGCACCTACGAGCAGTACTTC. Its protein product is CSATPDGTYEQYF.